This T cell receptor beta chain is drawn from a study of blood T cell repertoires in COVID-19 (TCRdb year 2020). Background for the entire study: The collaborator samples originated in the United States, Italy and Spain and spanned the acute and convalescent phases of COVID-19. The material from the prospective study consisted of cDNA or gDNA derived from T cells, B-cell-depleted T cells, or PBMCs. Subjects who had been exposed to COVID-19, were actively infected with it, or had recovered from it provided the deeply sampled blood TCRbeta repertoires that made up the dataset. The repertoires were released in a freely available public database intended as a resource for research on the immune response to SARS-CoV-2. The samples were drawn from two sources: the first 160 participants of the ongoing ImmuneRACE study, and 1,200 or so subjects contributed by 6 global collaborators. Nearly every sample came with metadata listing a de-identified subject ID, COVID-19 status, age in years and sex. Where available, HLA class I and class II types were taken from metadata supplied by the sample provider and were not determined by assay-based typing.

TCRbeta CDR3 regions were amplified from genomic DNA by means of the immunoSEQ Assay, a bias-controlled multiplex PCR. As for how the authors treated the data: Nucleated cell counts per sample were estimated from amplification of reference gene primers within the assay. To quantify the absolute abundance of each unique TCRbeta CDR3 rearrangement, sequence reads were collapsed and filtered. Productive Simpson clonality was computed per sample as the square root of Simpson's diversity index over productive rearrangements. TCRdb provides this immuneACCESS table in a form limited to in-frame rearrangements. Some clones are lacking; in checked studies, under half of them reflect an unresolved V gene, and why the rest are absent is not known. Clonal size and the V and J genes are those of that table, whereas D and trimming came from the DNA. In this sample the table shows about 170,000 clones, roughly 90% of which occur a single time. Under 30% of the sample is in the top ten clones.

The collaborating institutions used their own protocols to collect whole blood in K2EDTA tubes. For TCRbeta analysis, collaborators shipped samples in one of three forms: frozen whole blood, isolated PBMCs, or DNA extracted from either of those sample types. What the work shows at the level of the full study, not this receptor alone: The amount of clinical and demographic metadata varied by source and participant and was provided uncurated.

As concerns this clone: The clone's antigen remains unknown. Base qualities are not at hand, and no much larger clone is one base apart.

Via the germline V gene, CDR1 is MNHEY and CDR2 SVGAGI. The germline V end is reduced by 5 bases and the J end by 9 bases; junction bases left unmatched: 9. The CDR3 measures 14 amino acids from cysteine to phenylalanine. The entry retains the CDR3 DNA only, 42 bases that are in frame from base 1. Specimen: peripheral blood. The receptor was isolated from a man aged 55 to 70 with acute or convalescent COVID-19. The rearranged chain carries TRBV6-5 and TRBJ1-5; TRBD1 lines up with 8 middle nucleotides. The CDR3 protein: CASSTGQAERPQHF. The sequenced DNA: TGTGCCAGCAGTACGGGACAGGCGGAGCGGCCCCAGCATTTT.